This T cell receptor (beta chain) is from a study of blood T cells in healthy people across ages. Study at large: The template switching approach captured approximately one barcoded beta molecule for every two T cells.

Study-wide results and limits: Per million T cells, TCR beta diversity dropped about linearly as age rose. Relative to aged donors, long-lived donors carried more naive CD4+ cells and displayed higher diversity.

Isolation of PBMCs gave at least 7 million cells per sample. The CDR3 has 15 amino acids. The V end lost 3 bases, the J end lost 0 bases, and 10 bases lay between the germline ends. Germline lookup yields CDR1 SGDLS and CDR2 YYNGEE. Concerning this clonotype itself: What it binds is not known.

The authors ran a second PCR of roughly 6 to 12 cycles using a sample-barcoded 5' primer and a J-beta primer mix. TCRdb re-analysed the 5' RACE reads in MiXCR, keeping a single row per CDR3 protein. Among 1.8 million or so distinct CDR3 sequences listed, around 42% were seen once. The chain carries TRBV9 and TRBJ2-1, with TRBD1 as a possible D gene (5 bases). This clonotype was obtained from a human donor in good health. Material for sequencing was blood. The CDR3 DNA reads as TGTGCCAGCAGCGCAGACAGTTACTCCTACAATGAGCAGTTCTTC. This gives the protein CASSADSYSYNEQFF.